One sample yielded the 27 T cell receptor beta chains listed below, sequenced in a study of cytomegalovirus exposure and HLA in healthy donors (dated by TCRdb to about 2017). Libraries came from the immunoSEQ multiplex PCR assay. Entries here come from immuneACCESS through TCRdb and include only in-frame sequences with V and J called. Some clones fail to appear in such tables; in the studies checked, an unresolved V gene covers under half of the shortfall, and the cause of the remainder is unknown. In this sample the table shows more than 95,000 clones, around 94% of which occur a single time. Clones ranked in the top ten supply 1% to 1.5% of the sample. Sequencing used PBMCs. The receptor source for this set is a woman aged 18-35 years in good health and CMV-seronegative.

The chain links TRBV5-1 to TRBJ2-5; TRBD1 matches 7 bases. V lost 7 bases, J lost 5 bases, and 11 bases stayed unmatched. Germline-derived CDR1 and CDR2 are SGHRS and YFSETQ. The CDR3 contains 14 residues. Here the CDR3 DNA reads TGCGCCAGCGCTAACGACAGGGTAGGGGAGACCCAGTACTTC. It yields the protein CASANDRVGETQYF.

The V and J genes are TRBV7-8 and TRBJ2-7; TRBD2 is a possible D gene (5 bases). Trimming took 5 bases from V and 0 from J, leaving 14 bases between them. Looked up from germline, CDR1 is SGHVS and CDR2 is FQNEAQ. This CDR3 contains 15 residues. CDR3: CASSITHGVSYEQYF. CDR3 bases: TGTGCCAGCAGCATAACTCACGGGGTCTCCTACGAGCAGTACTTC.

The genes are TRBV4-2 and TRBJ1-1, with D uncertain. Trimming left V 0 bases short and J 2 bases short, with 10 bases between. There are 15 residues in the CDR3. The germline CDR1 and CDR2 sequences are LGHNA and YNFKEQ. CDR3 DNA: TGTGCCAGCAGCCAAGATTGGGCGGGAAACACTGAAGCTTTCTTT. This codes for CASSQDWAGNTEAFF.

The chain uses TRBV19 and TRBJ1-4; 9 bases fit TRBD1. CDR1 is LNHDA, CDR2 SQIVND, per germline (reference sequence). Germline trimming cut 8 bases from V and 8 bases from J; bases unmatched to any gene: 3. The CDR3 consists of 12 residues. The CDR3 coding sequence is TGTGCCAGTGGGGACAGGGAGGAAAAACTGTTTTTT. This sequence encodes CASGDREEKLFF.

The chain joins TRBV11-1 to TRBJ2-7; 13 bases agree with TRBD2. Germline V gene sequence: CDR1 SGHAT, CDR2 FQDESV (reference sequence). The CDR3 is 16 amino acids. Germline trimming cut 4 bases from V and 5 bases from J; bases unmatched to any gene: 8. CDR3 nucleotide sequence: TGTGCCAGCAGCTCGTGGACTAGCGGGAGACATAACGAGCAGTACTTC. Amino acids: CASSSWTSGRHNEQYF.

The rearrangement uses TRBV2 and TRBJ1-1; D unclear. CDR1 is SNHLY and CDR2 is FYNNEI in the germline V gene. V was trimmed by 6 bases and J by 2 bases, leaving 13 bases between them. The CDR3 runs to 14 residues. CDR3 sequence (DNA): TGTGCCAGCAGATACTTGACACCAAACACTGAAGCTTTCTTT. Translating gives CASRYLTPNTEAFF.

This chain connects TRBV5-6 to TRBJ1-2, with D possibly TRBD1 on 6 matching bases. Germline V gene sequence: CDR1 SGHDT, CDR2 YYEEEE. This CDR3 comprises 18 residues. V was cut by 4 bases and J by 4 bases, with 26 bases left in between. CDR3 amino acids: CASSPRPQTGYLSYGYTF. The CDR3 bases are TGTGCCAGCAGCCCTCGGCCTCAAACAGGGTACCTCTCCTATGGCTACACCTTC.

This clone was seen only a few times. CDR3 sequence: CASSSTQGAHQETQYF. For the CDR3, the DNA is TGTGCCAGCAGCTCAACACAGGGGGCTCATCAAGAGACCCAGTACTTC. This chain joins TRBV5-8 and TRBJ2-5; TRBD1 aligns across 9 bases. The ends lost 3 bases at V and 2 bases at J; junction bases unmatched: 8. The CDR3 extends over 16 amino acids. Germline CDR1 and CDR2: SGHTS and YDEGEE.

This clone was seen once. The CDR3 protein is CASSRPDRDSYEQYF. CDR3 DNA sequence: TGTGCCAGTAGTCGCCCCGACAGGGACTCCTACGAGCAGTACTTC. V and J are TRBV19 and TRBJ2-7, with TRBD1 identical over 7 bases. The CDR3 totals 15 residues. Germline CDR1 is LNHDA and CDR2 is SQIVND (reference sequence). V shed 5 bases and J 0 bases; nucleotides not matched to a gene: 7.

This chain connects TRBV11-2 to TRBJ1-5; D not certain. Trimming removed 0 bases from V and 6 bases from J, with 9 bases in between. CDR1 SGHAT and CDR2 FQNNGV come from the germline V gene. CDR3 length: 14 residues. The CDR3 here is CASSLDRVGQPQHF. CDR3 DNA sequence: TGTGCCAGCAGCTTAGATCGGGTCGGTCAGCCCCAGCATTTT.

The chain is built from TRBV9 and TRBJ1-1; perhaps TRBD1 as D (5 bases). Germline V CDR1 and CDR2: SGDLS, YYNGEE. Trimming removed 0 bases from V and 4 bases from J, with 7 bases in between. The CDR3 contains 13 residues. The CDR3 sequence: CASSVAGFTEAFF. In nucleotides, the CDR3 is TGTGCCAGCAGCGTAGCAGGGTTCACTGAAGCTTTCTTT.

This clone appeared a few times. This sequence joins TRBV27 and TRBJ2-5; 8 bases align to TRBD2. This CDR3 spans 13 amino acids. The junction had 6 bases not matched to a gene; V was cut back by 3 bases and J by 9 bases. Germline CDR1 reads MNHEY; CDR2 reads SMNVEV (reference sequence). Here the CDR3 DNA reads TGTGCCAGCAGTTTGAGCGGGAGAAGCCCCCAGTACTTC. Protein sequence: CASSLSGRSPQYF.

The chain links TRBV2 to TRBJ1-5, with 8 bases that match TRBD1. Germline V gene sequence: CDR1 SNHLY, CDR2 FYNNEI. The V and J ends lost 6 bases and 7 bases, in that order; junction bases with no gene match: 5. The CDR3 spans 13 residues. CDR3 DNA sequence: TGTGCCAGCAGAGGACAGGGAGGCCAGCCCCAGCATTTT. Translation: CASRGQGGQPQHF.

V and J are TRBV6-1 and TRBJ1-2, with unresolved D. The V gene's germline CDR1 is MNHNS and CDR2 SASEGT. Trimming stripped 3 bases from V and 5 bases from J, with 13 bases between. This CDR3 spans 14 amino acids. Here the CDR3 DNA reads TGTGCCAGCAGTGAGCTGCCGGCGGATTATGGCTACACCTTC. Translated, it gives CASSELPADYGYTF.

The chain has TRBV30 and TRBJ2-7; the D is unclear. Trimming left V 5 bases short and J 3 bases short, with 8 bases between. This CDR3 comprises 11 residues. Germline assignment: CDR1 GTSNPN and CDR2 SVGIG (reference sequence). For the CDR3, the DNA is TGTGCCTGGGCGGTTCTCTACGAGCAGTACTTC. It translates to CAWAVLYEQYF.

The V gene is TRBV9, the J gene TRBJ1-1; 7 bases map to TRBD1. Germline V gene data show CDR1 as SGDLS and CDR2 as YYNGEE. With V trimmed by 4 bases and J by 2 bases, 8 bases remained unmatched. CDR3 length: 15 amino acids. In DNA form, the CDR3 reads TGTGCCAGCAGCCCCCCGGACAGGTTCAACACTGAAGCTTTCTTT. The encoded protein is CASSPPDRFNTEAFF.

In this sample, this clone turned up once. The chain links TRBV30 to TRBJ1-6, with D maybe TRBD1 (5 bases). Germline CDR1 reads GTSNPN; CDR2 reads SVGIG (reference sequence). The CDR3 runs 15 residues. The germline V and J ends were trimmed by 2 bases and 6 bases, with 14 bases remaining between them. In nucleotides, the CDR3 is TGTGCCTGGAGTCTGTCGGACACCCTTAATTCACCCCTCCACTTT. Translation gives CAWSLSDTLNSPLHF. Together with reference TRBV30 and TRBJ1-6, the CDR3 gives the full variable domain: SQTIHQWPATLVQPVGSPLSLECTVEGTSNPNLYWYRQAAGRGLQLLFYSVGIGQISSEVPQNLSASRPQDRQFILSSKKLLLSDSGFYLCAWSLSDTLNSPLHFGNGTRLTVT.

This chain links TRBV5-1 with TRBJ1-1; 7 nucleotides agree with TRBD1. The V gene end was trimmed by 2 bases and the J gene end by 1 base; junction bases not matched to a gene: 2. Germline V gene sequence: CDR1 SGHRS, CDR2 YFSETQ. This CDR3 contains 14 residues. CDR3 amino acids: CASSLGTANTEAFF. The CDR3 nucleotides read TGCGCCAGCAGCTTAGGGACAGCGAACACTGAAGCTTTCTTT.

The J gene is TRBJ1-6, the V gene TRBV4-1; D perhaps matches TRBD1 (5 bases). Trimming pared 0 bases from V and 9 bases from J, leaving 15 bases between. This CDR3 is 16 amino acids long. Germline values: CDR1 MGHRA, CDR2 YSYEKL. The chain's CDR3 is CASSQESGVDISPLHF. In DNA form, the CDR3 reads TGCGCCAGCAGCCAAGAGTCGGGGGTGGATATTTCACCCCTCCACTTT.

The chain is built from TRBV6-1 and TRBJ1-2, with TRBD1 matching over 7 bases. The germline V gene encodes CDR1 MNHNS and CDR2 SASEGT. Germline trimming cut 0 bases from V and 1 base from J; bases unmatched to any gene: 8. The CDR3 spans 17 residues. The CDR3 DNA is TGTGCCAGCAGTGAAGCGTGGACAGGCAGTTTTAACTATGGCTACACCTTC. This codes for CASSEAWTGSFNYGYTF.

This clone has just one count. The chain couples TRBV28 to TRBJ2-7; 8 bases align to TRBD1. This CDR3 comprises 14 residues. Trimming cost V 5 bases and J 2 bases; bases outside gene matches: 5. Germline loops: CDR1 MDHEN, CDR2 SYDVKM. The CDR3 loop is CASSGGTGAYEQYF. Written as DNA, the CDR3 is TGTGCCAGCAGTGGGGGGACAGGAGCCTACGAGCAGTACTTC. The entire variable domain, with the rest obtained from reference TRBV28 and TRBJ2-7, is as follows: DVKVTQSSRYLVKRTGEKVFLECVQDMDHENMFWYRQDPGLGLRLIYFSYDVKMKEKGDIPEGYSVSREKKERFSLILESASTNQTSMYLCASSGGTGAYEQYFGPGTRLTVT.

The table lists this clone with a count of one. The V and J genes are TRBV7-2 and TRBJ2-1; 8 bases agree with TRBD2. Germline assignment: CDR1 SGHTA and CDR2 FQGNSA. V was clipped by 6 bases and J by 10 bases; unmatched bases: 14. CDR3 length: 15 residues. This CDR3 is CASRPSGGTSREQFF. CDR3 coding DNA: TGTGCCAGCAGACCGAGCGGGGGAACCTCCAGAGAGCAGTTCTTC.

V gene TRBV2 combines with J gene TRBJ2-7; unclear D gene. Trimming left V 2 bases short and J 6 bases short, with 5 bases between. Germline V gives CDR1 SNHLY, CDR2 FYNNEI. The CDR3 spans 11 residues. The DNA of the CDR3 is TGTGCCAGCAGTGAATATAGCGAGCAGTACTTC. Its translation: CASSEYSEQYF.

The genes are TRBV6-6 and TRBJ1-2; 11 nucleotides align to TRBD1. The CDR3 consists of 15 residues. The germline CDR1 and CDR2 sequences are MNHNY and SVGAGI (reference sequence). V shed 4 bases and J 4 bases; nucleotides not matched to a gene: 5. The CDR3 DNA follows: TGTGCCAGCAGTTTCGGCGGGACAGGGGGCTATGGCTACACCTTC. Encoded protein: CASSFGGTGGYGYTF.

J is TRBJ2-4 and V is TRBV28, with D possibly being TRBD2 (5 bases). CDR3 length: 15 residues. Germline assignment: CDR1 MDHEN and CDR2 SYDVKM. V lost 8 bases and J lost 8, with 22 bases in between. The CDR3 DNA reads as TGTGCCAGCGCTCACAAGGACGGGGTCGGGCACATTCAGTACTTC. This sequence encodes CASAHKDGVGHIQYF. The full variable domain, completed using reference TRBV28 and TRBJ2-4, is DVKVTQSSRYLVKRTGEKVFLECVQDMDHENMFWYRQDPGLGLRLIYFSYDVKMKEKGDIPEGYSVSREKKERFSLILESASTNQTSMYLCASAHKDGVGHIQYFGAGTRLSVL.

V is TRBV30 and J is TRBJ1-4; D is ambiguous. The CDR3 loop spans 13 amino acids. V shed 5 bases and J shed 1 base, with 8 bases lying between them. The germline V gene encodes CDR1 GTSNPN and CDR2 SVGIG (reference sequence). Written as DNA, the CDR3 is TGTGCCTGGCGGGAGGGAACTAATGAAAAACTGTTTTTT. This encodes CAWREGTNEKLFF. The entire variable domain, with the rest obtained from reference TRBV30 and TRBJ1-4, is as follows: SQTIHQWPATLVQPVGSPLSLECTVEGTSNPNLYWYRQAAGRGLQLLFYSVGIGQISSEVPQNLSASRPQDRQFILSSKKLLLSDSGFYLCAWREGTNEKLFFGSGTQLSVL.

This chain joins TRBV15 and TRBJ1-2; D is possibly TRBD1 (5 bases). Germline CDR1 reads LNHNV; CDR2 reads YYDKDF (reference sequence). The CDR3 consists of 14 residues. Between the trimmed V and J ends, which lost 3 bases and 8 bases, there was a span of 16 bases. In DNA form, the CDR3 reads TGTGCCACCAGCAGGCCGACTCTGGAGGGGGGCTACACCTTC. It translates to CATSRPTLEGGYTF.